This is a list of T cell receptor beta chains from one sample in a study of CD8+ T cells in alopecia areata. Libraries were prepared by immunoSEQ multiplex PCR; TCRdb keeps only in-frame clonotypes and omits some of them. The sample yields around 180,000 clones, about three fifths seen once. The sample in question was CD4+ T cells sorted from blood, obtained around week 50, from a patient treated with tofacitinib. These receptors all stem from a human donor with alopecia areata. The CDR3 runs from the conserved cysteine through the conserved F or W. Each record gives: J gene, D gene, clone size, V gene, CDR3 protein, CDR3 DNA. The D gene is left open where the match is weak. Some rows have no size entry. The others give once, few or many, or a class for an expanded clone.

>TRBJ2-3|TRBD2|-|TRBV29-1
CSGGLAGVGRTDTQYF
TGCAGCGGGGGACTAGCGGGGGTTGGACGCACAGATACGCAGTATTTT
>TRBJ1-5|TRBD1|-|TRBV9
CASSVGDSYQPQHF
TGTGCCAGCAGCGTAGGGGACAGCTATCAGCCCCAGCATTTT
>TRBJ2-5|TRBD1|-|TRBV7-2
CASSPGTGETQYF
TGTGCCAGCAGCCCCGGGACAGGAGAGACCCAGTACTTC
>TRBJ1-1|-|-|TRBV5-5
CASSFEGRRDTEAFF
TGTGCCAGCAGCTTTGAGGGCCGGAGGGACACTGAAGCTTTCTTT
>TRBJ1-2|-|few|TRBV23-1
CASSPENPGRRGYTF
TGCGCCAGCAGTCCCGAAAACCCGGGACGCCGTGGCTACACCTTC
>TRBJ2-7|-|-|TRBV25-1
CASSEGGQPWGEQYF
TGTGCCAGCAGTGAAGGGGGACAACCCTGGGGCGAGCAGTACTTC
>TRBJ1-4|-|few|TRBV30
CAWSWGGNEKLFF
TGTGCCTGGAGTTGGGGGGGCAATGAAAAACTGTTTTTT
>TRBJ2-7|TRBD1|-|TRBV5-1
CASTETGDEQYF
TGCGCCAGCACCGAGACAGGGGACGAGCAGTACTTC
>TRBJ2-1|TRBD2|-|TRBV29-1
CSDEGLNNEQFF
TGCAGCGACGAGGGACTAAACAATGAGCAGTTCTTC
>TRBJ1-6|-|-|TRBV27
CASSLFGQVDSPLHF
TGTGCCAGCAGTTTATTTGGACAAGTCGATTCACCCCTCCACTTT
>TRBJ1-1|-|many|TRBV28
CASSYPRRGTEAFF
TGTGCCAGCAGCTATCCGCGCCGGGGAACTGAAGCTTTCTTT
>TRBJ2-1|TRBD1|-|TRBV25-1
CASSVPGQGSNEQFF
TGTGCCAGCAGTGTCCCGGGACAGGGTAGCAATGAGCAGTTCTTC
>TRBJ2-7|-|few|TRBV30
CACQRDSPGEQYF
TGTGCCTGCCAACGGGATTCTCCGGGCGAGCAGTACTTC
>TRBJ1-2|-|-|TRBV7-2
CASSRQNYGYTF
TGTGCCAGCAGCAGACAAAACTATGGCTACACCTTC
>TRBJ1-6|-|-|TRBV30
CAWRGQDNSPLHF
TGTGCCTGGAGGGGCCAGGATAATTCACCCCTCCACTTT
>TRBJ1-1|-|-|TRBV11-2
CASSLGGDTEAFF
TGTGCCAGCAGCTTAGGAGGGGACACTGAAGCTTTCTTT
>TRBJ2-2|-|few|TRBV29-1
CSVNRDPGGELFF
TGCAGCGTTAACAGGGACCCGGGCGGGGAGCTGTTTTTT
>TRBJ1-1|-|-|TRBV15
CATSRAPDRLGAFF
TGTGCCACCAGCAGAGCCCCCGACCGGCTGGGAGCTTTCTTT
>TRBJ1-2|-|-|TRBV4-3
CASSQGLGAGASYGYTF
TGCGCCAGCAGCCAAGGCCTGGGGGCAGGGGCAAGCTATGGCTACACCTTC
>TRBJ1-1|-|-|TRBV9
CASSDGSHTEAFF
TGTGCCAGCAGCGACGGGTCTCACACTGAAGCTTTCTTT
>TRBJ2-3|TRBD2|-|TRBV7-2
CASSVSGTTDTQYF
TGTGCCAGCAGCGTTAGCGGGACCACAGATACGCAGTATTTT
>TRBJ2-5|-|few|TRBV4-3
CASSQGQAGQETQYF
TGCGCCAGCAGCCAAGGACAGGCCGGCCAAGAGACCCAGTACTTC